This T cell receptor (beta chain) was recovered during a study of pediatric ulcerative colitis. Study-wide findings and caveats: This repertoire reflects total lymphocytes rather than subpopulations like regulatory T cells. In rectum, acute severe colitis had expanded clones and less diversity. Blood-rectal clonal overlap within each person was significantly higher in ulcerative colitis patients than controls.

The rectum was sampled with one to two pinch biopsies at colonoscopy. On this clone itself: Antigen: not known.

Trimming removed 6 bases from V and 3 bases from J, with 8 bases in between. The CDR3 is 12 amino acids. CDR1 and CDR2 (germline): SGHNT, YENEEA. TCRdb's table, derived via immunoSEQ multiplex PCR, lists solely in-frame clones and lacks some. The sample comprises more than 10,000 clones, approximately 80% of which are singletons, and roughly 4.5% rests with the top ten. This TCR was recovered from a boy aged 10-17 years who was a control in a study of pediatric ulcerative colitis. The V gene is TRBV11-3, the J gene TRBJ1-2; the D gene is possibly TRBD1 (5 bases). Sample: gut tissue. As DNA, the CDR3 is TGTGCCAGCAGTGTAGGGGACTATGGCTACACCTTC. This translates into CASSVGDYGYTF. Using reference TRBV11-3 and TRBJ1-2 for the parts outside the CDR3, the full variable domain is EAGVVQSPRYKIIEKKQPVAFWCNPISGHNTLYWYLQNLGQGPELLIRYENEEAVDDSQLPKDRFSAERLKGVDSTLKIQPAELGDSAVYLCASSVGDYGYTFGSGTRLTVV.